This T cell receptor (beta chain) stems from a study of T cells in Graves' hyperthyroidism and ophthalmopathy. There were TCR beta CDR3 regions amplified from RNA transcripts. First-round RT-PCR of the TCR CDR3 relied on the HTBI primer set. TCRdb re-analysed the multiplex PCR reads in MiXCR, keeping a single row per CDR3 protein. The repertoire includes roughly 380,000 distinct CDR3 sequences, roughly 13% of them detected once, and 11% sits in the top ten. Newly diagnosed hyperthyroidism patients aged 18 to 65 years had disease lasting under 2 months. Fresh peripheral blood, around 11 ml of it, supplied the PBMCs. This clonotype has a count of ten or more. The CDR3 totals 16 residues. V lost 2 bases, J lost 5 bases, and 3 bases stayed unmatched. Germline CDR1 is ENHRY and CDR2 is SYGVKD.

The TCR originated in a woman aged 55-70 years with Graves' hyperthyroidism. Sequenced input: blood. The V call is TRBV10-3, the J call TRBJ2-1, with 13 bases fitting TRBD2. CDR3 nucleotide sequence: TGTGCCATCAGTGAGAGTGGGACTAGCGGGAACAATGAGCAGTTCTTC. This sequence encodes CAISESGTSGNNEQFF.